This T cell receptor (beta chain) comes out of a study of T cells in Graves' hyperthyroidism and ophthalmopathy. Whole-study findings and limits: Ophthalmopathy, which appeared later, was predicted by the model a median roughly 6.4 months before onset.

Amplification targeted TCR beta CDR3 regions from RNA transcripts. When the TCR CDR3 underwent first-round RT-PCR, the HTBI primer set was used. TCRdb passed the multiplex PCR reads through MiXCR, listing each CDR3 protein once. The sample has 550,000 to 700,000 distinct CDR3 sequences; around 46% are singletons. On this clonotype: As yet, its antigen is unknown.

It was uncontrolled infection, other autoimmune disease, pregnancy or lactation that excluded patients. Used for diagnoses were clinical symptoms, serum thyroxine and TRAb, thyroid ultrasound and orbital computed tomography. Sequencing used peripheral blood or thyroid tissue (not recorded which). This TCR was recovered from an adult woman with Graves' disease, either hyperthyroidism or ophthalmopathy (not recorded which).

As DNA, the CDR3 is TGTGCCACCCGGCGGGGGGGTATCACCGGGGAGCTGTTTTTT. Amino acids: CATRRGGITGELFF. J is TRBJ2-2 and V is TRBV10-3, with TRBD2 matching 9 bases. Germline CDR1 ENHRY, CDR2 SYGVKD. V shed 10 bases and J 4 bases; nucleotides not matched to a gene: 7. The CDR3 is 14 amino acids.